This T cell receptor beta chain was obtained from a study of T cells expressing NK-cell markers. The CDR3 consists of 16 residues. Germline CDR1 and CDR2: MNHNS and SASEGT. TCRdb re-called the 5' RACE reads; one entry per CDR3 protein, DNA not given. The sample includes approximately 170,000 distinct CDR3 sequences. The J gene is TRBJ2-1, the V gene TRBV6-1; TCRdb selects TRBD1, and the lack of DNA leaves this call unchecked. The receptor's source is a man aged 18-70 years in good health. The specimen was blood T cells: a sorted CD56 or NKG2C T cell subset, CD4+ or CD8+ T cells, or bulk PBMC T cells (not recorded which). CDR3 amino acids: CASSGGGAVSYNEQFF.